Presented here are 32 T cell receptor beta chains from one specimen sequenced in a study of OX40 agonist ivuxolimab in advanced cancers. Assay used: immunoSEQ multiplex PCR; TCRdb lists only in-frame clones, some missing. The sample gives about 40,000 clones, around four fifths of which show up once; roughly 2.7% is in the top ten. The source was CD4+ or CD8+ T cells sorted from blood, collected in a trial of the OX40 agonist ivuxolimab. Receptors originate from an adult with an advanced solid tumor such as melanoma, head and neck, liver or kidney cancer.

This chain links TRBV7-2 with TRBJ2-1; the match to TRBD1 covers 8 bases. CDR1 and CDR2 from the germline V gene are SGHTA and FQGNSA. J was trimmed by 7 bases and V by 4 bases; bases with no gene match: 15. CDR3 size: 17 residues. The CDR3 DNA reads TGTGCCAGCAGCTCCAGGACAGGGACTCCCCTGGGTAATGAGCAGTTCTTC. Translating it yields CASSSRTGTPLGNEQFF.

This sequence joins TRBV15 and TRBJ2-2; 11 bases are a match to TRBD2. The CDR3 contains 19 residues. V shed 3 bases and J 1 base; nucleotides not matched to a gene: 10. Germline V gives CDR1 LNHNV, CDR2 YYDKDF (reference sequence). In DNA form, the CDR3 reads TGTGCCACCAGCAGGGGAACTAGCGGGAGAGTAGTGAACACCGGGGAGCTGTTTTTT. Residues: CATSRGTSGRVVNTGELFF.

V usage is TRBV29-1 and J usage is TRBJ2-3; D unresolved. The V end lost 5 bases, the J end lost 11 bases, and 17 bases lay between the germline ends. Germline assignment: CDR1 SQVTM and CDR2 ANQGSEA. This CDR3 spans 12 amino acids. Here the CDR3 DNA reads TGCAGCGTTACTGCTGACCCGTGGGTGCAGTATTTT. Translating it yields CSVTADPWVQYF.

V gene TRBV21-1 combines with J gene TRBJ2-1; the DNA was not compared with TRBD2, the D call given in the table. TRBV21-1 is noted as a pseudogene. The CDR3 has 11 residues. CDR3 DNA sequence: TGTGCCAGCAGCTCCCTCAATGAGCAGTTCTTC. It yields the protein CASSSLNEQFF.

This clone was recorded a few times. The J gene is TRBJ2-7, the V gene TRBV11-2, with D unclear. Germline CDR1 SGHAT, CDR2 FQNNGV. V lost 3 bases and J 4 bases, leaving 10 bases between the germline ends. The CDR3 is 13 amino acids. The CDR3 spells CASSLWLWYEQYV. In DNA form, the CDR3 reads TGTGCCAGCAGCTTGTGGCTCTGGTACGAGCAGTACGTC.

This chain uses TRBV21-1 with TRBJ2-7. TRBV21-1 is a listed pseudogene. The CDR3 spans 14 residues. This CDR3 is CASSKVGDSYEQYF. The CDR3 DNA is TGTGCCAGCAGCAAAGTTGGGGATTCCTACGAGCAGTACTTC.

The V and J genes are TRBV30 and TRBJ1-1; D is possibly TRBD1 (6 bases). This CDR3 contains 13 residues. CDR1 and CDR2 from the germline V gene are GTSNPN and SVGIG (reference sequence). The ends were cut back, 0 bases at V and 4 bases at J, with 9 bases in the middle. As DNA, the CDR3 is TGTGCCTGGAGTGTACAGGGTTTCACTGAAGCTTTCTTT. Encoded protein: CAWSVQGFTEAFF.

The chain combines TRBV5-1 with TRBJ1-1, with D possibly matching TRBD1 (6 bases). The germline gives CDR1 SGHRS, CDR2 YFSETQ. V lost 1 base, J lost 5 bases, and 12 bases lay in between. CDR3 size: 14 residues. The CDR3 protein is CASSLKGQQTEAFF. The CDR3 coding sequence is TGCGCCAGCAGCTTGAAAGGACAGCAGACTGAAGCTTTCTTT. The variable domain in full, completed from reference TRBV5-1 and TRBJ1-1, reads KAGVTQTPRYLIKTRGQQVTLSCSPISGHRSVSWYQQTPGQGLQFLFEYFSETQRNKGNFPGRFSGRQFSNSRSEMNVSTLELGDSALYLCASSLKGQQTEAFFGQGTRLTVV.

The rearrangement joins TRBV28 to TRBJ1-2; possibly TRBD1 for D (5 bases). Germline loops: CDR1 MDHEN, CDR2 SYDVKM. This CDR3 has 13 amino acids. The germline V and J ends were trimmed by 6 bases and 8 bases, with 16 bases remaining between them. The CDR3 here is CASSPVGVRGYTF. CDR3 nucleotide sequence: TGTGCCAGCAGCCCCGTAGGGGTGCGGGGCTACACCTTC.

The rearrangement uses TRBV7-2 and TRBJ2-1; 10 nucleotides line up with TRBD2. The CDR3 covers 15 residues. The J segment lost 12 bases and the V segment lost 3 bases, leaving 11 bases of the junction unmatched. Germline V gene lookup returns CDR1 SGHTA and CDR2 FQGNSA. CDR3 in amino acids: CASSFSRLAGQGQFF. The DNA of the CDR3 is TGTGCCAGCAGCTTCTCGAGACTAGCGGGCCAGGGGCAGTTCTTC. The complete variable domain, with remaining parts taken from reference TRBV7-2 and TRBJ2-1, reads GAGVSQSPSNKVTEKGKDVELRCDPISGHTALYWYRQSLGQGLEFLIYFQGNSAPDKSGLPSDRFSAERTGGSVSTLTIQRTQQEDSAVYLCASSFSRLAGQGQFFGPGTRLTVL.

V gene TRBV19 combines with J gene TRBJ1-3, with no clear D. This CDR3 region has 12 residues. The V gene's germline CDR1 is LNHDA and CDR2 SQIVND (reference sequence). The V end was cut by 2 bases, the J end by 5 bases, with 4 bases between. Here the CDR3 reads CASSIQRNTIYF. CDR3 in DNA: TGTGCCAGTAGTATACAACGAAACACCATATATTTT.

This chain uses TRBV1 with TRBJ2-7; the DNA was not compared with TRBD1, the D call given in the table. TRBV1 counts as a pseudogene. The CDR3 has 13 residues. The DNA of the CDR3 is TGCACCAGCAAGCCGAGGGACAGATACGAGCAGTACGTC. Amino acid sequence: CTSKPRDRYEQYV.

V is TRBV5-1 and J is TRBJ1-1, with a weak D call TRBD1 (6 bases). Germline lookup yields CDR1 SGHRS and CDR2 YFSETQ. The CDR3 contains 17 residues. Trimming took 4 bases from V and 5 from J, leaving 24 bases between them. CDR3 coding DNA: TGCGCCAGCAGCCCAGGACACGGGGGCGGGTTTGGAACTGAAGCTTTCTTT. The encoded protein is CASSPGHGGGFGTEAFF.

This clone was picked up one time. This chain links TRBV19 with TRBJ1-1; D is perhaps TRBD1 (5 bases). Germline CDR1 and CDR2: LNHDA and SQIVND (reference sequence). Trimming left V 6 bases short and J 1 base short, with 18 bases between. The CDR3 loop spans 16 amino acids. CDR3 sequence reads: CASRGAPGGRNTEAFF. CDR3 bases: TGTGCCAGTAGAGGGGCCCCGGGGGGGAGGAACACTGAAGCTTTCTTT.

The rearrangement uses TRBV11-2 and TRBJ1-3, with 8 bases identical to TRBD1. Looked up from germline, CDR1 is SGHAT and CDR2 is FQNNGV. Losses at the gene ends were 6 bases for V and 8 bases for J; bases not matched to a gene: 9. This CDR3 spans 14 amino acids. CDR3 in amino acids: CASRQTGGIYTIYF. CDR3 DNA sequence: TGTGCCAGCAGACAAACAGGGGGAATTTACACCATATATTTT.

With respect to this clone: Other DNA sequences of this sample code for an identical CDR3. The gene calls are TRBV7-9 and TRBJ2-1; D may be TRBD2 (5 bases). V gave up 0 bases and J gave up 7 bases, with 7 bases separating them. The CDR3 extends over 13 amino acids. Per the germline V gene, CDR1 is SEHNR and CDR2 is FQNEAQ (reference sequence). Written as DNA, the CDR3 is TGTGCCAGCAGCTTAGCCCGAGGGAATGAGCAGTTCTTC. The encoded protein is CASSLARGNEQFF.

Concerning this clone: This specimen includes other DNA sequences encoding the same CDR3. The chain combines TRBV5-1 with TRBJ1-1; D not certain. The ends were cut back, 4 bases at V and 1 base at J, with 8 bases in the middle. There are 13 residues in the CDR3. Germline V gives CDR1 SGHRS, CDR2 YFSETQ. Here the CDR3 reads CASSARRNTEAFF. The CDR3, as DNA: TGCGCCAGCAGCGCCAGGAGGAACACTGAAGCTTTCTTT. The full variable domain, in which reference TRBV5-1 and TRBJ1-1 provide the parts outside the CDR3, is KAGVTQTPRYLIKTRGQQVTLSCSPISGHRSVSWYQQTPGQGLQFLFEYFSETQRNKGNFPGRFSGRQFSNSRSEMNVSTLELGDSALYLCASSARRNTEAFFGQGTRLTVV.

This chain connects TRBV30 to TRBJ1-1, with D possibly being TRBD1 (6 bases). CDR3 size: 15 residues. Trimming cost V 2 bases and J 5 bases, with 18 bases left between them. In germline, CDR1 is GTSNPN, CDR2 SVGIG (reference sequence). CDR3: CAWSRLRTAGTEAFF. The CDR3 bases are TGTGCCTGGAGTCGGCTACGGACAGCGGGAACTGAAGCTTTCTTT.

The chain combines TRBV10-3 with TRBJ2-1; a possible D gene is TRBD2 (5 bases). V lost 1 base and J lost 0, with 16 bases in between. The V gene's germline CDR1 is ENHRY and CDR2 SYGVKD. The CDR3 is made up of 18 amino acids. CDR3 sequence: CAISELAGGKSSYNEQFF. The CDR3 DNA reads as TGTGCCATCAGTGAGTTGGCAGGAGGAAAGAGCTCCTACAATGAGCAGTTCTTC.

The CDR3 loop reads CASSKQGDQPQHF. The CDR3 DNA reads as TGTGCCAGCAGTAAACAGGGGGATCAGCCCCAGCATTTT. The gene calls are TRBV6-1 and TRBJ1-5; 8 bases are a match to TRBD1. J was trimmed by 5 bases and V by 5 bases; bases with no gene match: 2. The CDR3 is 13 residues long. Germline assignment: CDR1 MNHNS and CDR2 SASEGT.

V is TRBV18 and J is TRBJ2-1; TRBD2 matches at 8 bases. The CDR3 covers 16 residues. Germline CDR1 KGHSH, CDR2 LQKENI. The V and J ends lost 0 bases and 4 bases, in that order; junction bases with no gene match: 5. Here the CDR3 reads CASSPPGTRQYNEQFF. For the CDR3, the DNA is TGTGCCAGCTCACCACCAGGGACTAGGCAATACAATGAGCAGTTCTTC.

The chain carries TRBV7-2 and TRBJ1-4, with D perhaps matching TRBD1 (5 bases). Germline CDR1 SGHTA, CDR2 FQGNSA. The CDR3 has 14 residues. V dropped 4 bases and J dropped 7 bases, with 13 bases sitting between them. CDR3 protein: CASSSRQISEKLFF. CDR3 nucleotide sequence: TGTGCCAGCAGCTCAAGACAGATTTCTGAAAAACTGTTTTTT.

The chain links TRBV7-2 to TRBJ2-1; TRBD2 might be the D (6 bases). This CDR3 spans 14 amino acids. From germline, CDR1 is SGHTA and CDR2 FQGNSA. The germline V and J ends were trimmed by 3 bases and 9 bases, with 15 bases remaining between them. In nucleotides, the CDR3 is TGTGCCAGCAGCTTTGGGACGGGAGAAGGTGAGCAGTTCTTC. Translating it yields CASSFGTGEGEQFF.

The gene calls are TRBV7-9 and TRBJ2-1; no clear D. Germline lookup yields CDR1 SEHNR and CDR2 FQNEAQ (reference sequence). The ends were cut back, 5 bases at V and 4 bases at J, with 3 bases in the middle. The CDR3 is 11 amino acids. CDR3 sequence: CASSRYNEQFF. The CDR3 DNA reads TGTGCCAGCAGCAGGTACAATGAGCAGTTCTTC.

This sequence joins TRBV6-1 and TRBJ1-1, with 10 bases aligning to TRBD1. CDR3 length: 16 residues. Germline V gene lookup returns CDR1 MNHNS and CDR2 SASEGT. After removal of 3 bases from V and 0 bases from J, the junction contained 4 bases not matched to a gene. The CDR3 coding sequence is TGTGCCAGCAGTGATGACAGGGGGCTCTTGAACACTGAAGCTTTCTTT. It is translated as CASSDDRGLLNTEAFF.

This clone was seen just once. The V gene is TRBV6-1, the J gene TRBJ2-5; D is unclear. Germline assignment: CDR1 MNHNS and CDR2 SASEGT. V lost 6 bases, J lost 0 bases, and 8 bases lay in between. This CDR3 is 13 amino acids long. In nucleotides, the CDR3 is TGTGCCAGCAGCAGAACACACCAAGAGACCCAGTACTTC. The encoded protein is CASSRTHQETQYF.

The rearrangement joins TRBV4-1 to TRBJ2-5; 7 bases map to TRBD1. The V gene end was trimmed by 3 bases and the J gene end by 3 bases; junction bases not matched to a gene: 7. The germline CDR1 and CDR2 sequences are MGHRA and YSYEKL. The CDR3 is 15 amino acids. The CDR3 DNA reads TGCGCCAGCAGCCACCCGGGACAGCAAGAAGAGACCCAGTACTTC. Translating gives CASSHPGQQEETQYF.

The CDR3 protein is CASSPGPFYEQYV. The CDR3 coding sequence is TGTGCCAGCAGCCCTGGGCCCTTCTACGAGCAGTACGTC. The chain uses TRBV5-6 and TRBJ2-7; D ambiguous. Germline V lookup: CDR1 SGHDT, CDR2 YYEEEE. This CDR3 comprises 13 residues. V lost 4 bases and J 3 bases, leaving 11 bases between the germline ends.

This chain joins TRBV27 and TRBJ2-7; D possibly corresponds to TRBD1 (6 bases). Looked up from germline, CDR1 is MNHEY and CDR2 is SMNVEV (reference sequence). The V and J ends lost 5 bases and 2 bases respectively, with 19 bases between them. This CDR3 spans 16 amino acids. The CDR3 DNA reads TGTGCCAGCAGTAGGTCAGCAGGGGAATACCCCTACGAGCAGTACTTC. It is translated as CASSRSAGEYPYEQYF.

The rearrangement uses TRBV5-6 and TRBJ2-3; D unclear. Trimming pared 4 bases from V and 0 bases from J, leaving 3 bases between. This CDR3 comprises 12 residues. Germline V gives CDR1 SGHDT, CDR2 YYEEEE. The CDR3: CASSPSTDTQYF. The DNA of the CDR3 is TGTGCCAGCAGCCCTAGCACAGATACGCAGTATTTT.

This chain uses TRBV5-5 with TRBJ2-3; the D gene is possibly TRBD1 (5 bases). Between the trimmed V and J ends, which lost 0 bases and 0 bases, there was a span of 11 bases. Per germline, CDR1 SGHKS and CDR2 YYEKEE (reference sequence). The CDR3 has 16 amino acids. CDR3 nucleotide sequence: TGTGCCAGCAGCTTGGGCTCGGACACTAGCACAGATACGCAGTATTTT. This sequence encodes CASSLGSDTSTDTQYF.

This sequence joins TRBV5-4 and TRBJ2-1; D perhaps matches TRBD1 (5 bases). CDR3 length: 15 amino acids. Germline lookup yields CDR1 SGHNT and CDR2 YYREEE (reference sequence). Trimming left V 2 bases short and J 0 bases short, with 9 bases between. The CDR3 DNA sequence: TGTGCCAGCAGCTTTCAGGGTCGCTCCTACAATGAGCAGTTCTTC. This sequence encodes CASSFQGRSYNEQFF.